This is a list of T cell receptor beta chains from one sample in a study of T-cell memory formation after mild COVID-19. Via MiXCR, TCRdb re-called the 5' RACE reads, giving one row per CDR3 protein. Here the sample spans 250,000 to 350,000 distinct CDR3 sequences, just under 20% being singletons. Sequences were obtained from PBMCs or a T cell subset sorted from them (not recorded which). These receptors were obtained from a man between 18 and 29 years old who had mild COVID-19 (a few samples of this study predate the infection). Cell type and time point are not known. The conserved cysteine and the conserved F or W are not part of the CDR3 here. The D gene is left open where the match is weak.

CDR3 length	D gene	V gene	J gene	CDR3 protein
11	-	TRBV6-5	TRBJ2-2	ASISPNTGELF
13	TRBD1	TRBV5-5	TRBJ2-5	ASSPMGTAEETQY
12	TRBD1	TRBV2	TRBJ1-1	ASSTTGVRTEAF
13	TRBD1	TRBV7-8	TRBJ1-4	ASSPNRGGNEKLF
14	TRBD2	TRBV3-1	TRBJ2-1	ASSQESRGGDDEQF
13	-	TRBV5-1	TRBJ2-3	ASSLDLGSTDTQY
13	TRBD1	TRBV5-5	TRBJ1-5	ASSLRGNRGQPQH
9	-	TRBV27	TRBJ1-1	ASRSQGEAF
13	TRBD2	TRBV12-3/TRBV12-4	TRBJ2-3	ASSLVGLAGGTQY
11	-	TRBV3-1	TRBJ1-1	ASSLTPNTEAF
14	TRBD1	TRBV12-3/TRBV12-4	TRBJ1-1	ASSSGTDIKGTEAF
12	-	TRBV20-1	TRBJ1-2	SARPGGLRYGYT
14	-	TRBV12-3/TRBV12-4	TRBJ1-5	ASRVEGPYSNQPQH
12	-	TRBV6-2/TRBV6-3	TRBJ1-3	ASSYTADGNTIY
13	TRBD1	TRBV7-2	TRBJ1-2	ASSFTSGTEYGYT
11	-	TRBV15	TRBJ2-7	ATSRDQGYEQY
13	-	TRBV24-1	TRBJ1-2	ATSDWASTGYGYT
14	-	TRBV7-9	TRBJ2-1	ASTPRGGSAVNEQF
9	TRBD1	TRBV7-9	TRBJ2-1	ASSMTGEQF
13	TRBD2	TRBV24-1	TRBJ2-3	ATSPTSGAADTQY
14	-	TRBV5-1	TRBJ1-6	ASSLAGSSYNSPLH
11	-	TRBV12-3/TRBV12-4	TRBJ1-4	ASNYGGGEKLF
12	TRBD1	TRBV20-1	TRBJ1-1	SASRDRTNTEAF
12	-	TRBV18	TRBJ1-4	ASSRDGLNEKLF
14	TRBD1	TRBV12-3/TRBV12-4	TRBJ1-5	ASSLDRGLPNQPQH
11	-	TRBV7-3	TRBJ2-1	ASSLIGGDEQF
14	TRBD2	TRBV7-2	TRBJ2-3	ASSFRTSGGTDTQY
12	-	TRBV28	TRBJ1-2	ASSTTATNYGYT
16	-	TRBV4-3	TRBJ2-1	ASSHHPPRGSSYNEQF
12	-	TRBV5-1	TRBJ2-5	ASSIHDQQETQY
14	TRBD2	TRBV20-1	TRBJ2-7	SASGTSGGISYEQY
13	-	TRBV4-1	TRBJ1-2	ASSQDAQGVYGYT
18	TRBD2	TRBV12-3/TRBV12-4	TRBJ2-4	ASSPSSASGGEGIINIQY
13	TRBD1	TRBV12-5	TRBJ2-3	ASGLGQGATDTQY
10	-	TRBV11-2	TRBJ2-1	ASSQPRNEQF
11	TRBD1	TRBV7-9	TRBJ1-5	ASSLQGGQPQH
12	TRBD2	TRBV5-1	TRBJ2-3	ASSSRTSTDTQY
12	-	TRBV6-5	TRBJ1-6	ASRRGKGNSPLH
11	-	TRBV2	TRBJ1-5	ASNPSTDQPQH
10	-	TRBV19	TRBJ2-3	ASSALGDTQY
13	TRBD2	TRBV11-2	TRBJ2-2	ASSPTSGYTGELF
13	-	TRBV7-8	TRBJ1-2	ASSQRDGNLYGYT
14	TRBD1	TRBV20-1	TRBJ2-3	SARALGTGETDTQY
10	-	TRBV6-1	TRBJ2-7	ASRDRHYEQY
13	TRBD2	TRBV7-2	TRBJ2-1	ASSFPGGAVGEQF
14	TRBD2	TRBV7-2	TRBJ2-3	ASSPRLAGGTDTQY
12	-	TRBV5-1	TRBJ1-1	ASSPSGTNTEAF
13	TRBD1	TRBV9	TRBJ1-1	ASSPGGPMNTEAF
11	-	TRBV20-1	TRBJ1-5	SARWNLNQPQH